The source of this T cell receptor (beta chain) is a study of cytomegalovirus exposure and HLA in healthy donors. Study in general: For the roughly 370 genotyped donors, 80% to 90% fell within the Caucasian-associated ancestry cluster.

Germline loops: CDR1 KGHSH, CDR2 LQKENI. This CDR3 has 15 amino acids. With 3 bases removed from V and 7 bases from J, the gap between germline ends came to 15 bases. Broader study findings: According to an earlier analysis, most TCR beta V segments yielded productive rearrangements about 87% or about 30% of the time. V segments that were indistinguishable, TRBV6-2 and TRBV6-3 among them, were omitted from analysis.

A remark on this clone: The target antigen is unknown.

13 Jbeta primers and 60 Vbeta primers were used for the PCR. Profiling relied on immunoSEQ multiplex PCR, and the TCRdb table lists in-frame clones only, not all of them. The sample includes some 140,000 clones, 70% to 80% of them seen just once. What was sequenced was PBMCs. The clonotype comes from a female donor in good health and CMV-seronegative. The chain is built from TRBV18 and TRBJ1-4, with D possibly matching TRBD1 (6 bases). Here the CDR3 DNA reads TGTGCCAGCTCACCGCCCGGGGGGCCAAGTGAAAAACTGTTTTTT. Encoded protein: CASSPPGGPSEKLFF.